The 23 T cell receptor beta chains in this list originate from one sample, sequenced in a study of cytomegalovirus exposure and HLA in healthy donors. Primers: 60 Vbeta forward and 13 Jbeta reverse. Method: immunoSEQ multiplex PCR; TCRdb's copy keeps in-frame clones and lacks some. The sample has roughly 100,000 clones; approximately 80% are singletons. The sequencing sample was made of PBMCs. Every receptor here comes from a female donor in good health and CMV-seronegative.

V and J are TRBV7-8 and TRBJ1-5; 7 bases are shared with TRBD1. V shed 3 bases and J 7 bases; nucleotides not matched to a gene: 9. Germline CDR1 SGHVS, CDR2 FQNEAQ. The CDR3 spans 15 residues. CDR3 region: CASSFRTGVAQPQHF. For the CDR3, the DNA is TGTGCCAGCAGCTTTCGAACAGGGGTCGCCCAGCCCCAGCATTTT.

The CDR3 loop is CASSEQGGSEQYF. The DNA for the CDR3 is TGTGCCAGCAGTGAACAGGGGGGGAGCGAGCAGTACTTC. This chain joins TRBV6-4 and TRBJ2-7, with D possibly matching TRBD1 (8 bases). Germline values: CDR1 MRHNA, CDR2 SNTAGT. The CDR3 consists of 13 residues. V lost 3 bases and J 6 bases, leaving 12 bases between the germline ends.

This chain links TRBV6-1 with TRBJ1-2; tentative D call: TRBD1 (6 bases). The CDR3 has 15 residues. The germline V gene encodes CDR1 MNHNS and CDR2 SASEGT. Trimming stripped 6 bases from V and 0 bases from J, with 14 bases between. The CDR3 nucleotides read TGTGCCAGCAGCAAAAGGGACACCGCTAACTATGGCTACACCTTC. As protein: CASSKRDTANYGYTF.

This chain connects TRBV5-5 to TRBJ1-2; no firm D call. CDR1 and CDR2 (germline): SGHKS, YYEKEE (reference sequence). This CDR3 comprises 13 residues. V lost 0 bases and J 5 bases, leaving 8 bases between the germline ends. The CDR3 reads CASSLVGEYGYTF. The CDR3 DNA reads as TGTGCCAGCAGCTTGGTTGGGGAGTATGGCTACACCTTC.

This sequence joins TRBV2 and TRBJ1-2, with D hard to call. The CDR3 sequence is 13 residues long. In germline, CDR1 is SNHLY, CDR2 FYNNEI. V lost 1 base and J lost 8, with 11 bases in between. The CDR3 loop reads CASSEGVAWGYTF. CDR3 nucleotide sequence: TGTGCCAGCAGTGAAGGGGTAGCGTGGGGCTACACCTTC.

The V gene is TRBV27, the J gene TRBJ1-1; D is unclear. Trimming took 6 bases from V and 0 from J, leaving 8 bases between them. The CDR3 runs 13 residues. CDR1 MNHEY and CDR2 SMNVEV come from the germline V gene (reference sequence). This chain's CDR3 is CASSPTVNTEAFF. CDR3 DNA: TGTGCCAGCAGCCCCACGGTGAACACTGAAGCTTTCTTT.

The CDR3 loop reads CASSPPGGGENSPLHF. The CDR3 region has the DNA TGTGCCAGCTCACCACCGGGGGGGGGCGAGAATTCACCCCTCCACTTT. This chain uses TRBV18 with TRBJ1-6, with D tentatively TRBD1 (6 bases). The V end was cut by 0 bases, the J end by 7 bases, with 13 bases between. The CDR3 is 16 amino acids. CDR1 is KGHSH and CDR2 is LQKENI in the germline V gene.

The V and J genes are TRBV11-2 and TRBJ2-7; perhaps TRBD1 as D (5 bases). Trimming cost V 2 bases and J 0 bases, with 14 bases left between them. CDR3 size: 16 residues. Germline CDR1 SGHAT, CDR2 FQNNGV. The CDR3 protein is CASSLWAGQSSYEQYF. The CDR3 nucleotides are TGTGCCAGCAGCTTATGGGCAGGGCAGAGCTCCTACGAGCAGTACTTC. Filled out from reference TRBV11-2 and TRBJ2-7, the complete variable domain reads EAGVAQSPRYKIIEKRQSVAFWCNPISGHATLYWYQQILGQGPKLLIQFQNNGVVDDSQLPKDRFSAERLKGVDSTLKIQPAKLEDSAVYLCASSLWAGQSSYEQYFGPGTRLTVT.

This sequence joins TRBV7-9 and TRBJ1-1; D ambiguous. CDR1 is SEHNR and CDR2 is FQNEAQ in the germline V gene (reference sequence). Trimming stripped 2 bases from V and 8 bases from J, with 6 bases between. The CDR3 is 11 residues long. The CDR3 protein is CASSLTVEAFF. The CDR3 region has the DNA TGTGCCAGCAGCTTAACTGTAGAAGCTTTCTTT.

In this sample, this clone turned up once. The chain uses TRBV30 and TRBJ2-2; weak D call: TRBD2 (5 bases). CDR3 length: 15 amino acids. CDR1 is GTSNPN, CDR2 SVGIG, per germline (reference sequence). V was trimmed by 0 bases and J by 6 bases, leaving 14 bases between them. CDR3 nucleotide sequence: TGTGCCTGGAGTGTAGTCGAGGGCTTGGCCGGGGAGCTGTTTTTT. It is translated as CAWSVVEGLAGELFF.

The chain uses TRBV12-2 and TRBJ1-4; the table calls TRBD1, which could not be checked here. TRBV12-2 is shown as a pseudogene. The CDR3 contains 20 residues. The CDR3 region has the DNA TGTGCAAGTCGCCCCAATGACAGGGATCAGGGACACGGGGCTAATGAAAAACTGTTTTTT. Translated: CASRPNDRDQGHGANEKLFF.

This clone was picked up one time. The chain is built from TRBV18 and TRBJ1-1; TRBD1 agrees at 8 bases. Germline trimming cut 6 bases from V and 7 bases from J; bases unmatched to any gene: 7. This CDR3 has 13 amino acids. The germline CDR1 and CDR2 sequences are KGHSH and LQKENI. Here the CDR3 DNA reads TGTGCCAGCTCGCCGGGACAGGACATTGAAGCTTTCTTT. The encoded protein is CASSPGQDIEAFF.

This chain uses TRBV5-5 with TRBJ1-1, with 8 bases that match TRBD1. Unmatched junction bases numbered 8, after V lost 4 bases and J lost 6 bases. This CDR3 spans 14 amino acids. Germline V gene data show CDR1 as SGHKS and CDR2 as YYEKEE (reference sequence). The CDR3 here is CASSPGQGLSEAFF. In DNA form, the CDR3 reads TGTGCCAGCAGCCCCGGACAGGGTTTATCTGAAGCTTTCTTT.

The rearrangement uses TRBV28 and TRBJ1-2; TRBD1 agrees at 8 bases. Germline-derived CDR1 and CDR2 are MDHEN and SYDVKM. After removal of 5 bases from V and 8 bases from J, the junction contained 4 bases not matched to a gene. The CDR3 spans 12 residues. In DNA form, the CDR3 reads TGTGCCAGCAGTCCACAGGGGGAGGGCTACACCTTC. It translates to CASSPQGEGYTF.

The chain joins TRBV5-1 to TRBJ2-1; no firm D call. The CDR3 covers 14 residues. CDR1 is SGHRS, CDR2 YFSETQ, per germline. Deletions cut 8 bases from V and 2 bases from J, with 14 bases between. The CDR3 sequence is CASSPLSTYNEQFF. In nucleotides, the CDR3 is TGCGCCAGTTCCCCACTCTCGACCTACAATGAGCAGTTCTTC.

The rearrangement links TRBV10-3 to TRBJ1-1; D perhaps matches TRBD1 (5 bases). V lost 0 bases to trimming and J lost 5 bases, with 13 bases between them. CDR3 length: 15 residues. Germline lookup yields CDR1 ENHRY and CDR2 SYGVKD. The CDR3: CAISESGGSRTEAFF. The CDR3 nucleotides read TGTGCCATCAGTGAGTCGGGGGGATCGCGTACTGAAGCTTTCTTT.

This sequence joins TRBV7-2 and TRBJ2-5; possible D gene TRBD1, 6 bases. V gave up 4 bases and J gave up 1 base, with 10 bases separating them. The CDR3 loop spans 14 amino acids. Germline V lookup: CDR1 SGHTA, CDR2 FQGNSA. CDR3 in amino acids: CASSSGRGQETQYF. The CDR3 coding sequence is TGTGCCAGCAGCTCGGGCAGGGGCCAAGAGACCCAGTACTTC.

The J gene is TRBJ2-1, the V gene TRBV5-5; a possible D gene is TRBD1 (5 bases). This CDR3 has 14 amino acids. Trimming shortened V by 0 bases and J by 7 bases, and 11 bases separated the two germline ends. CDR1 is SGHKS, CDR2 YYEKEE, per germline (reference sequence). The CDR3, as DNA: TGTGCCAGCAGCTTGGGAGTGACAGTAAATGAGCAGTTCTTC. It yields the protein CASSLGVTVNEQFF. Looking up the rest from reference TRBV5-5 and TRBJ2-1 gives the full variable domain: DAGVTQSPTHLIKTRGQQVTLRCSPISGHKSVSWYQQVLGQGPQFIFQYYEKEERGRGNFPDRFSARQFPNYSSELNVNALLLGDSALYLCASSLGVTVNEQFFGPGTRLTVL.

The CDR3 here is CASSFQGRQPQHF. CDR3 in DNA: TGTGCCAGCAGCTTTCAGGGCCGGCAGCCCCAGCATTTT. The rearrangement joins TRBV7-8 to TRBJ1-5; TRBD1 might be the D (5 bases). CDR3 length: 13 residues. Germline V gives CDR1 SGHVS, CDR2 FQNEAQ. Trimming shortened V by 3 bases and J by 7 bases, and 10 bases separated the two germline ends. Full variable domain (remainder filled in from reference TRBV7-8 and TRBJ1-5): GAGVSQSPRYKVAKRGQDVALRCDPISGHVSLFWYQQALGQGPEFLTYFQNEAQLDKSGLPSDRFFAERPEGSVSTLKIQRTQQEDSAVYLCASSFQGRQPQHFGDGTRLSIL.

The V gene is TRBV2, the J gene TRBJ2-3; 9 bases are a match to TRBD1. V was clipped by 0 bases and J by 4 bases; unmatched bases: 8. There are 17 residues in the CDR3. From germline, CDR1 is SNHLY and CDR2 FYNNEI. The CDR3 coding sequence is TGTGCCAGCAGTGAAGCAAGACCGGGACAGGGTCCAGATACGCAGTATTTT. It is translated as CASSEARPGQGPDTQYF.

The V and J genes are TRBV6-6 and TRBJ2-3, with a weak D call TRBD1 (6 bases). CDR3 length equals 14 residues. Germline CDR1 MNHNY, CDR2 SVGAGI (reference sequence). Trimming cost V 5 bases and J 1 base, with 10 bases left between them. CDR3 sequence: CASSSRTGTDTQYF. The CDR3 DNA reads TGTGCCAGCAGTAGCCGGACAGGCACAGATACGCAGTATTTT.

The chain uses TRBV7-9 and TRBJ2-1; the match to TRBD1 covers 7 bases. Germline CDR1 SEHNR, CDR2 FQNEAQ (reference sequence). CDR3 length: 15 amino acids. Trimming at V came to 4 bases and at J to 7 bases, leaving 10 bases not matched to a gene. In DNA, the CDR3 is TGTGCCAGCAGCTCTGCGAGGACAGGAATAAATGAGCAGTTCTTC. This gives the protein CASSSARTGINEQFF.

As DNA, the CDR3 is TGTGCCAGCAGCTTCTCGGATAAGCGGAACTACGAGCAGTACTTC. Amino acid sequence: CASSFSDKRNYEQYF. The chain has TRBV7-8 and TRBJ2-7; D may be TRBD2 (5 bases). The ends were cut back, 3 bases at V and 3 bases at J, with 15 bases in the middle. In germline, CDR1 is SGHVS, CDR2 FQNEAQ. CDR3 length equals 15 residues.